This T cell receptor (beta chain) was sequenced for a study of T-cell memory formation after mild COVID-19. CDR1 is MNHEY and CDR2 is SMNVEV in the germline V gene (reference sequence). The ends were cut back, 5 bases at V and 0 bases at J, with 13 bases in the middle. This CDR3 has 15 amino acids. A few counts support this clonotype. Its antigen is not identified. Whole-study findings and limits: Contracting clones localized mainly to CM and EM when CD4+ and mainly to EMRA when CD8+. Still unconfirmed is whether the second-wave clones peaking on day 37 recognized SARS-CoV-2. There was a balanced CD4/CD8 profile in clones contracting day 15 to 85, and later expanders leaned CD4+.

Constant-segment-primed 5'RACE gave TCR alpha and TCR beta cDNA libraries with sample barcodes and UMIs. TCRdb analysed the 5' RACE reads with MiXCR anew, one entry per CDR3 protein. The sample holds 250,000 to 400,000 distinct CDR3 sequences, about 13% seen once. The chain couples TRBV27 to TRBJ1-2; a weak D match, TRBD1 (6 bases). Sequenced sample: PBMCs or a T cell subset sorted from them (not recorded which). The clonotype originates from a man aged 18 to 29 who had mild COVID-19 (a few samples of this study predate the infection). Cell type and time point are not known. The CDR3 reads CASSPFDRPNYGYTF. In DNA, the CDR3 is TGTGCCAGCAGTCCTTTCGACAGGCCTAACTATGGCTACACCTTC.